This T cell receptor beta chain was found in a study of human T cells and chemical hapten exposure. Time point in this sample: pre-sensitization, week 0. The treatment denotes: therapeutic diphenylcyclopropenone sensitization with weekly scalp DPC. Each donor was an alopecia patient between 18 and 70 years of age who qualified for DPC. Unfractionated whole blood was the source of the extracted total RNA. Each CDR3 protein is one row after TCRdb ran MiXCR on the RACE reads. Of 300,000 to 450,000 distinct CDR3 sequences in the sample, 5.1% are singletons; the top ten hold 2% to 3%. This CDR3 contains 16 residues. V was cut by 2 bases and J by 0 bases, with 10 bases left in between. CDR1 is MDHEN, CDR2 SYDVKM, per germline. Study-wide points: TCRs above 1 in 1000 frequency stayed constant with DPC sensitization.

This clonotype was counted many times. Its antigen is as yet unknown. The clonotype originates from a woman aged 50 to 60 with alopecia areata. Some clones in this sample may be carry-over from other donors' samples. The chain carries TRBV28 and TRBJ1-4; possible D gene TRBD1, 5 bases. This specimen was whole blood, taken in connection with sensitization to the hapten diphenylcyclopropenone (DPC). This CDR3 reads CASSLDRSATNEKLFF. Here the CDR3 DNA reads TGTGCCAGCAGTTTAGACAGAAGTGCAACTAATGAAAAACTGTTTTTT. The full variable domain, its missing parts supplied by reference TRBV28 and TRBJ1-4, is DVKVTQSSRYLVKRTGEKVFLECVQDMDHENMFWYRQDPGLGLRLIYFSYDVKMKEKGDIPEGYSVSREKKERFSLILESASTNQTSMYLCASSLDRSATNEKLFFGSGTQLSVL.